The clone carrying this T cell receptor (beta chain) appeared many times. The sample belongs to a study of regulatory T cells in long-lasting Graves disease. This CDR3 comprises 13 residues. The J segment lost 2 bases and the V segment lost 8 bases, leaving 3 bases of the junction unmatched. From germline, CDR1 is SGHVS and CDR2 FQNEAQ. The time point was: persistent/refractory GD, antithyroid drugs over 5 years with positive TRAb. Preparation of the TCR library used RNA extracted from PBMCs. Sequencing libraries for TCR beta were prepared with iRepertoire HTBI primers and Arm-PCR of CDR3 regions. TCRdb reprocessed the multiplex PCR reads with MiXCR, giving one entry per CDR3 protein. The sample has fewer than 600,000 distinct CDR3 sequences, about 20% seen once; the top ten hold under 15%.

The clonotype originates from a female donor with Graves disease. The sequencing here drew on peripheral blood mononuclear cells (PBMCs), taken when the disease was refractory, from a patient treated with antithyroid drugs. The chain carries TRBV7-8 and TRBJ2-5; 9 positions agree with TRBD1. CDR3 sequence reads: CASGQGSQETQYF. Written as DNA, the CDR3 is TGTGCCAGCGGACAGGGGTCTCAAGAGACCCAGTACTTC.